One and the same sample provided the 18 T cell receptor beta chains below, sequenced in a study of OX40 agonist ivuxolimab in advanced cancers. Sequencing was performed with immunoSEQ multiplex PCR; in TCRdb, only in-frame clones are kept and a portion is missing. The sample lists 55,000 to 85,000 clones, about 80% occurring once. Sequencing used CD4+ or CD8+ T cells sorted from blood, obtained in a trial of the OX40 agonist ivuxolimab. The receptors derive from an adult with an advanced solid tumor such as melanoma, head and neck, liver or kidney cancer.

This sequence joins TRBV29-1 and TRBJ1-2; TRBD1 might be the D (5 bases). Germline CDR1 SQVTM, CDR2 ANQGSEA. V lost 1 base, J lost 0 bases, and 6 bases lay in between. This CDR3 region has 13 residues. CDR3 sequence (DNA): TGCAGCGTTGAAGGAGGGGCTAACTATGGCTACACCTTC. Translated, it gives CSVEGGANYGYTF.

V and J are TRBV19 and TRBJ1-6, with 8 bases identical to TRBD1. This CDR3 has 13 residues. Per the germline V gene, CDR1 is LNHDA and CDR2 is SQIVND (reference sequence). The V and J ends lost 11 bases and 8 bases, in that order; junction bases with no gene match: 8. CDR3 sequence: CASAGQGHSPLHF. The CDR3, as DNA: TGTGCCTCGGCCGGACAGGGCCATTCACCCCTCCACTTT.

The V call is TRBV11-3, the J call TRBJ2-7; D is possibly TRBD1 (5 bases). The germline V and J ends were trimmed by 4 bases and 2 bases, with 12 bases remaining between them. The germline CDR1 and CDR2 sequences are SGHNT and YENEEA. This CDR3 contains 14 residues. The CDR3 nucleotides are TGTGCCAGCAGCTCGTCAGGGCGAACCTACGAGCAGTACTTC. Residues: CASSSSGRTYEQYF.

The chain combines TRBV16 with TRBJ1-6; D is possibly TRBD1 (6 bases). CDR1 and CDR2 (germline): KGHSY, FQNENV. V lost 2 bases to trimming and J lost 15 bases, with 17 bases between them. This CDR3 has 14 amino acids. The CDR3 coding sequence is TGTGCCAGCAGCCAACCGACAGGCTTCCGACACCTCCACTTT. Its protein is CASSQPTGFRHLHF.

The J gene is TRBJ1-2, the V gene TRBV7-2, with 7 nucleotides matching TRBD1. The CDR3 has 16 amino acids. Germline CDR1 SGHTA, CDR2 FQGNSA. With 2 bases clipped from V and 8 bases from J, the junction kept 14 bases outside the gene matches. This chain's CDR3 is CASSLKTGTALGGYTF. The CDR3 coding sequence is TGTGCCAGCAGCTTAAAGACCGGGACAGCTCTCGGCGGCTACACCTTC.

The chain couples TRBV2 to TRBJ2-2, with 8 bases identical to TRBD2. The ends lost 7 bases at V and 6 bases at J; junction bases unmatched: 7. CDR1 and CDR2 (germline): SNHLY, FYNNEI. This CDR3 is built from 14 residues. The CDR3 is CASTGGARSGELFF. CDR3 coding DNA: TGTGCCAGCACGGGGGGGGCTAGGTCCGGGGAGCTGTTTTTT. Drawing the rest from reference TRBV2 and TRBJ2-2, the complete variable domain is EPEVTQTPSHQVTQMGQEVILRCVPISNHLYFYWYRQILGQKVEFLVSFYNNEISEKSEIFDDQFSVERPDGSNFTLKIRSTKLEDSAMYFCASTGGARSGELFFGEGSRLTVL.

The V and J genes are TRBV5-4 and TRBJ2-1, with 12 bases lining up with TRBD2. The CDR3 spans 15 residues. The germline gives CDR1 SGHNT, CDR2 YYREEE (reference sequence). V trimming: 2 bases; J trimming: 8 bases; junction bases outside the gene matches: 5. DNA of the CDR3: TGTGCCAGCAGCTTCCCTAGCGGGGGGGCCGATGAGCAGTTCTTC. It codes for CASSFPSGGADEQFF. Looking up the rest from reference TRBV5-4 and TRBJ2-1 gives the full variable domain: ETGVTQSPTHLIKTRGQQVTLRCSSQSGHNTVSWYQQALGQGPQFIFQYYREEENGRGNFPPRFSGLQFPNYSSELNVNALELDDSALYLCASSFPSGGADEQFFGPGTRLTVL.

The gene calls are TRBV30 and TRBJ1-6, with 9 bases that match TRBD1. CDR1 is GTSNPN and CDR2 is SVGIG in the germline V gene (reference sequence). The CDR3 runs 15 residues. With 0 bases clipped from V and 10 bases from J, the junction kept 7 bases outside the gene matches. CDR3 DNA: TGTGCCTGGAGTGTACGGGACAGGGATGTCTCACCCCTCCACTTT. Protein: CAWSVRDRDVSPLHF.

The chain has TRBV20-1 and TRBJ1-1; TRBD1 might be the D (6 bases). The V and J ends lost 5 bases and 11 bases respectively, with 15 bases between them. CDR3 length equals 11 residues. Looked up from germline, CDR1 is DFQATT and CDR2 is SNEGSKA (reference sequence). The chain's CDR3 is CSAATTGMAFF. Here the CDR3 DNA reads TGCAGTGCTGCCACGACAGGTATGGCTTTCTTT.

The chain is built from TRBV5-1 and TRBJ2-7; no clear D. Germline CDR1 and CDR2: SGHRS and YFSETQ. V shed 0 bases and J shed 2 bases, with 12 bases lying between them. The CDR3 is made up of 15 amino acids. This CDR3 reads CASSLASSPPYEQYF. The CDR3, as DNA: TGCGCCAGCAGCTTGGCCAGCTCACCCCCCTACGAGCAGTACTTC.

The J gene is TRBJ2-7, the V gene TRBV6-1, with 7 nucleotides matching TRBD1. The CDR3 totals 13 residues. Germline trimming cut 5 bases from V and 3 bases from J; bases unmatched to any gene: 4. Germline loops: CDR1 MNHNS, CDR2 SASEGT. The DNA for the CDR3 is TGTGCCAGCAGTATCCGGGACAGCTACGAGCAGTACTTC. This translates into CASSIRDSYEQYF.

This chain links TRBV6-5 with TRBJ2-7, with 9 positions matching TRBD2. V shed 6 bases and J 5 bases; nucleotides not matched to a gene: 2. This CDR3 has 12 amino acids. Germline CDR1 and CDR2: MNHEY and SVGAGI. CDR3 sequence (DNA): TGTGCCAGCAGAGCGGGGGGCGACGAGCAGTACTTC. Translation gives CASRAGGDEQYF.

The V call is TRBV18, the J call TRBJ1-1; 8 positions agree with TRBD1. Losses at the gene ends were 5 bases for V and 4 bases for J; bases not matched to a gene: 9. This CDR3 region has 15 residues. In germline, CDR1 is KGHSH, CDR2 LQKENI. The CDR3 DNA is TGTGCCAGCTCATCAGGGGGCCAATGGTTCACTGAAGCTTTCTTT. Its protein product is CASSSGGQWFTEAFF.

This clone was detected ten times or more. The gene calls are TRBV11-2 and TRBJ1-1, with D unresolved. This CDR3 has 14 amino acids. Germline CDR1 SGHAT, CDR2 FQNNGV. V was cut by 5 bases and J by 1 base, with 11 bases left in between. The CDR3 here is CASSPWEPNTEAFF. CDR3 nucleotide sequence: TGTGCCAGCAGCCCCTGGGAGCCGAACACTGAAGCTTTCTTT.

The CDR3: CAWSVRGGLAFF. CDR3 sequence (DNA): TGTGCCTGGAGTGTACGTGGGGGTTTGGCTTTCTTT. The chain employs TRBV30 and TRBJ1-1, with D perhaps TRBD1 (5 bases). The CDR3 consists of 12 residues. Germline V lookup: CDR1 GTSNPN, CDR2 SVGIG (reference sequence). V was cut by 0 bases and J by 11 bases, with 13 bases left in between.

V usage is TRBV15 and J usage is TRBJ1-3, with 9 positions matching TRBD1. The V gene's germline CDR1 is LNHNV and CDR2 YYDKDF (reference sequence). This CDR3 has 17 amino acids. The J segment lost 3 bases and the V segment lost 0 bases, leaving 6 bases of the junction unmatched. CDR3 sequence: CATSREGGTGSGNTIYF. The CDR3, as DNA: TGTGCCACCAGCAGAGAAGGGGGGACAGGGAGTGGAAACACCATATATTTT.

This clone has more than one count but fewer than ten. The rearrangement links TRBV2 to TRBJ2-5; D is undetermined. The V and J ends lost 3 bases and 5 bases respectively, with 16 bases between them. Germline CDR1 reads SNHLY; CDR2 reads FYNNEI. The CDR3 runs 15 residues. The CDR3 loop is CASSDRGSIGETQYF. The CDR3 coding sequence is TGTGCCAGCAGTGACCGTGGCTCAATAGGGGAGACCCAGTACTTC.

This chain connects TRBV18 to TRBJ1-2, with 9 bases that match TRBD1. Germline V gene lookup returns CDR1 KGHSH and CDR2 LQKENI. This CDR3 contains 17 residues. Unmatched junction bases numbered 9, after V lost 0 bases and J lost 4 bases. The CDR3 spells CASSPPGTGSGIYGYTF. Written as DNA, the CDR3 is TGTGCCAGCTCACCACCAGGGACAGGGTCCGGAATCTATGGCTACACCTTC. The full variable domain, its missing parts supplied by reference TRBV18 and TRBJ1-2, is NAGVMQNPRHLVRRRGQEARLRCSPMKGHSHVYWYRQLPEEGLKFMVYLQKENIIDESGMPKERFSAEFPKEGPSILRIQQVVRGDSAAYFCASSPPGTGSGIYGYTFGSGTRLTVV.